These 25 T cell receptor beta chains originate from one sample sequenced in a study of blood T cell repertoires in COVID-19. The table came from immunoSEQ multiplex PCR; TCRdb's copy has only in-frame clones and leaves some out. The sample has over 130,000 clones; approximately 86% are singletons. Sequencing was performed on peripheral blood. The receptors stem from an older woman with active or convalescent COVID-19.

The chain couples TRBV6-2 or TRBV6-3 to TRBJ1-2; 11 nucleotides line up with TRBD1. Looked up from germline, CDR1 is MNHEY and CDR2 is SVGEGT. The CDR3 consists of 16 residues. Unmatched junction bases numbered 8, after V lost 5 bases and J lost 3 bases. CDR3 coding DNA: TGTGCCAGCAGTGATCTACCGGGACAGGGGGACTATGGCTACACCTTC. Protein: CASSDLPGQGDYGYTF.

This chain links TRBV6-6 with TRBJ1-1; D perhaps matches TRBD1 (5 bases). V lost 5 bases and J 7 bases, leaving 11 bases between the germline ends. Per the germline V gene, CDR1 is MNHNY and CDR2 is SVGAGI (reference sequence). The CDR3 length is 12 residues. The CDR3, as DNA: TGTGCCAGCAGTACTAACGGGGGTGAAGCTTTCTTT. Translated: CASSTNGGEAFF.

The chain has TRBV19 and TRBJ2-7, with 8 bases lining up with TRBD1. CDR1 LNHDA and CDR2 SQIVND come from the germline V gene (reference sequence). V dropped 6 bases and J dropped 4; count of bases not matched to a gene: 11. CDR3 length: 15 residues. The CDR3 DNA follows: TGTGCCAGTAGCCCCGACAGGGGCTTTTCTTACGAGCAGTACTTC. This sequence encodes CASSPDRGFSYEQYF.

The rearrangement joins TRBV3-1 (or the pseudogene TRBV3-2) to TRBJ2-7, with 11 bases matching TRBD1. V was pared by 2 bases and J by 4 bases, with 7 bases of the junction left unmatched. The germline gives CDR1 LGHDT, CDR2 YNNKEL (reference sequence). CDR3 length: 16 amino acids. CDR3 nucleotides: TGTGCCAGCAGCCAATTACCGGGACAGGGGGATTACGAGCAGTACTTC. The encoded protein is CASSQLPGQGDYEQYF.

V is TRBV11-3 and J is TRBJ2-1; the match to TRBD1 covers 7 bases. The V gene end was trimmed by 5 bases and the J gene end by 3 bases; junction bases not matched to a gene: 10. Germline V gene lookup returns CDR1 SGHNT and CDR2 YENEEA. The CDR3 contains 16 residues. The CDR3 nucleotides read TGTGCCAGCAGCCCCTATGGCCAGGGGGTCTACAATGAGCAGTTCTTC. It is translated as CASSPYGQGVYNEQFF. Variable domain in full (rest from reference TRBV11-3 and TRBJ2-1): EAGVVQSPRYKIIEKKQPVAFWCNPISGHNTLYWYLQNLGQGPELLIRYENEEAVDDSQLPKDRFSAERLKGVDSTLKIQPAELGDSAVYLCASSPYGQGVYNEQFFGPGTRLTVL.

The chain combines TRBV4-3 with TRBJ2-3, with a weak D call TRBD1 (6 bases). The germline gives CDR1 LGHNA, CDR2 YSLEER. Trimming removed 0 bases at V and 3 bases at J, with 16 bases between. The CDR3 has 17 residues. CDR3 bases: TGCGCCAGCAGCCAAGATTTGCTCGCACAGGGTACAGATACGCAGTATTTT. The encoded protein is CASSQDLLAQGTDTQYF.

The V and J genes are TRBV10-3 and TRBJ2-7; TRBD1 matches 9 bases. Germline V gene data show CDR1 as ENHRY and CDR2 as SYGVKD. The V segment lost 5 bases and the J segment 3 bases; nucleotides outside the gene matches: 5. The CDR3 runs to 14 residues. The CDR3 sequence: CAISPGTGYYEQYF. The CDR3 bases are TGTGCCATCAGTCCCGGGACAGGGTACTACGAGCAGTACTTC.

This chain joins TRBV18 and TRBJ2-3; a weak D match, TRBD2 (6 bases). V was cut by 3 bases and J by 4 bases, with 8 bases left in between. The CDR3 loop spans 13 amino acids. Germline V gene sequence: CDR1 KGHSH, CDR2 LQKENI. As DNA, the CDR3 is TGTGCCAGCTCACCGGCGGGGTCAGATACGCAGTATTTT. It specifies CASSPAGSDTQYF. The complete variable domain, with remaining parts taken from reference TRBV18 and TRBJ2-3, reads NAGVMQNPRHLVRRRGQEARLRCSPMKGHSHVYWYRQLPEEGLKFMVYLQKENIIDESGMPKERFSAEFPKEGPSILRIQQVVRGDSAAYFCASSPAGSDTQYFGPGTRLTVL.

This chain uses TRBV29-1 with TRBJ1-6; D is possibly TRBD1 (6 bases). This CDR3 is 16 amino acids long. Trimming took 4 bases from V and 3 from J, leaving 16 bases between them. CDR1 is SQVTM, CDR2 ANQGSEA, per germline. DNA for the CDR3: TGCAGCGTTGCTTGGGACACCGCATTCTATAATTCACCCCTCCACTTT. Protein product: CSVAWDTAFYNSPLHF.

The chain carries TRBV6-5 and TRBJ2-7; maybe TRBD2 (5 bases). This CDR3 spans 15 amino acids. Per germline, CDR1 MNHEY and CDR2 SVGAGI. V was trimmed by 5 bases and J by 0 bases, leaving 14 bases between them. The CDR3 protein is CASSTPGGLSYEQYF. As DNA, the CDR3 is TGTGCCAGCAGTACACCAGGTGGACTCTCCTACGAGCAGTACTTC.

This rearrangement joins TRBV6-5 to TRBJ1-5; 9 bases map to TRBD1. This CDR3 comprises 14 residues. The germline gives CDR1 MNHEY, CDR2 SVGAGI. The V segment lost 4 bases and the J segment 11 bases; nucleotides outside the gene matches: 9. In DNA form, the CDR3 reads TGTGCCAGCAGTTCCGACAGGGGGGGATGGGCCCAGCATTTT. It encodes CASSSDRGGWAQHF.

This chain links TRBV5-8 with TRBJ2-7; 8 nucleotides match TRBD1. The CDR3 loop spans 14 amino acids. With V trimmed by 3 bases and J by 1 base, 3 bases remained unmatched. Germline-derived CDR1 and CDR2 are SGHTS and YDEGEE. DNA for the CDR3: TGTGCCAGCAGCTGGACAGGGAAGTCCTACGAGCAGTACTTC. Amino acids: CASSWTGKSYEQYF.

In this sample, this clone turned up once. The rearrangement links TRBV11-2 to TRBJ2-1, with D possibly matching TRBD2 (6 bases). The germline CDR1 and CDR2 sequences are SGHAT and FQNNGV. Between the trimmed V and J ends, which lost 6 bases and 10 bases, there was a span of 13 bases. This CDR3 is 12 amino acids long. CDR3 loop: CASRSSGVEQFF. In DNA form, the CDR3 reads TGTGCCAGCAGGTCTTCGGGGGTCGAGCAGTTCTTC. Looking up the rest from reference TRBV11-2 and TRBJ2-1 gives the full variable domain: EAGVAQSPRYKIIEKRQSVAFWCNPISGHATLYWYQQILGQGPKLLIQFQNNGVVDDSQLPKDRFSAERLKGVDSTLKIQPAKLEDSAVYLCASRSSGVEQFFGPGTRLTVL.

This chain uses TRBV6-5 with TRBJ1-6; 8 nucleotides align to TRBD1. The germline gives CDR1 MNHEY, CDR2 SVGAGI. V gave up 7 bases and J gave up 7 bases; unmatched junction bases: 6. The CDR3 covers 14 residues. The CDR3, as DNA: TGTGCCAGCAATCAGGGACAGGAAAATTCACCCCTCCACTTT. Translation: CASNQGQENSPLHF.

The chain combines TRBV7-2 with TRBJ2-7, with D perhaps TRBD1 (6 bases). The CDR3 consists of 16 residues. V was shortened by 0 bases and J by 2 bases, with 14 bases between the two germline ends. Germline V gene sequence: CDR1 SGHTA, CDR2 FQGNSA. CDR3 amino acids: CASSLALAGATYEQYF. As DNA, the CDR3 is TGTGCCAGCAGCTTAGCGCTGGCAGGGGCTACCTACGAGCAGTACTTC.

The rearrangement joins TRBV7-2 to TRBJ2-1; D unresolved. Germline CDR1 and CDR2: SGHTA and FQGNSA. CDR3 length: 15 amino acids. Trimming took 3 bases from V and 3 from J, leaving 12 bases between them. This CDR3 is CASSFRASVYNEQFF. CDR3 in DNA: TGTGCCAGCAGCTTTAGAGCGTCGGTCTACAATGAGCAGTTCTTC.

Only one count was recorded for this clone. The rearrangement links TRBV6-1 to TRBJ1-4, with 8 nucleotides matching TRBD1. With V trimmed by 0 bases and J by 5 bases, 17 bases remained unmatched. This CDR3 region has 20 residues. The germline CDR1 and CDR2 sequences are MNHNS and SASEGT. CDR3 bases: TGTGCCAGCAGTGAAGCGCGATGGGGGTTATCACAGGGGGTCAATGAAAAACTGTTTTTT. It is translated as CASSEARWGLSQGVNEKLFF.

This rearrangement joins TRBV19 to TRBJ1-3; TRBD1 might be the D (6 bases). Germline values: CDR1 LNHDA, CDR2 SQIVND (reference sequence). The CDR3 length is 14 residues. The ends were cut back, 3 bases at V and 4 bases at J, with 10 bases in the middle. The CDR3 loop is CASSIQGLGNTIYF. CDR3 coding DNA: TGTGCCAGTAGTATCCAGGGGCTGGGAAACACCATATATTTT.

This chain links TRBV6-1 with TRBJ1-2; tentatively, D is TRBD1 (6 bases). Germline V lookup: CDR1 MNHNS, CDR2 SASEGT. The CDR3 is 13 amino acids. V shed 5 bases and J shed 2 bases, with 9 bases lying between them. CDR3 nucleotides: TGTGCCAGCAGTCCACAGGGAAACTATGGCTACACCTTC. Translating gives CASSPQGNYGYTF.

The genes are TRBV6-1 and TRBJ2-1; D is uncertain. V lost 2 bases and J lost 4, with 3 bases in between. The germline V gene encodes CDR1 MNHNS and CDR2 SASEGT. The CDR3 totals 12 residues. CDR3: CASSETYNEQFF. Written as DNA, the CDR3 is TGTGCCAGCAGTGAAACTTACAATGAGCAGTTCTTC.

This chain connects TRBV3-1 (or the pseudogene TRBV3-2) to TRBJ1-3, with a weak D call TRBD1 (6 bases). Germline CDR1 is LGHDT and CDR2 is YNNKEL (reference sequence). The V gene lost 4 bases and the J gene lost 1 base, with 8 bases spanning the gap. The CDR3 has 14 residues. DNA of the CDR3: TGTGCCAGCAGCCTCGGGACATCTGGAAACACCATATATTTT. Translated: CASSLGTSGNTIYF.

The rearrangement links TRBV6-5 to TRBJ1-3; D is perhaps TRBD1 (5 bases). Deletions cut 5 bases from V and 2 bases from J, with 13 bases between. CDR3 length: 15 residues. Per the germline V gene, CDR1 is MNHEY and CDR2 is SVGAGI. In DNA, the CDR3 is TGTGCCAGCAGTAAGCTAACAGGAGCTGGAAACACCATATATTTT. Translating gives CASSKLTGAGNTIYF.

This sequence joins TRBV4-1 and TRBJ1-3; D is ambiguous. The germline gives CDR1 MGHRA, CDR2 YSYEKL. The CDR3 contains 15 residues. Trimming took off 5 bases at V and 3 bases at J, with 14 bases between the two ends. CDR3 coding DNA: TGCGCCAGCAGCGGTGGGCCTAAGGATGGAAACACCATATATTTT. It is translated as CASSGGPKDGNTIYF.

This clone was found once. The chain uses TRBV5-1 and TRBJ1-4; TRBD1 matches 7 bases. Germline V gene data show CDR1 as SGHRS and CDR2 as YFSETQ. V shed 3 bases and J 8 bases; nucleotides not matched to a gene: 10. The CDR3 runs to 15 residues. The CDR3 coding sequence is TGCGCCAGCAGCTATACAGGGGCCCTTAAGGAAAAACTGTTTTTT. Translating it yields CASSYTGALKEKLFF.

The chain couples TRBV6-5 to TRBJ1-3, with D uncertain. This CDR3 contains 13 residues. CDR1 MNHEY and CDR2 SVGAGI come from the germline V gene. The V end was cut by 7 bases, the J end by 0 bases, with 7 bases between. The CDR3 DNA sequence: TGTGCCAGCATGAGGGTCTCTGGAAACACCATATATTTT. Protein sequence: CASMRVSGNTIYF.